The clone carrying this T cell receptor beta chain is a singleton in its sample. Using immunoSEQ multiplex PCR, the repertoire was profiled, and TCRdb retains in-frame clones only, with some absent. Of a few million clones in the sample, under 97% were seen once. The CDR3 has 14 residues. V was clipped by 3 bases and J by 7 bases; unmatched bases: 9. Germline CDR1 is KGHSH and CDR2 is LQKENI. These data originate in a study of shared clonotypes between healthy human individuals. Sequenced: naive CD4+ T cells sorted from blood. The subset was: CD45RA+ positively selected. This receptor was taken from a young man in good health. The chain employs TRBV18 and TRBJ2-7; 7 bases agree with TRBD1. In DNA, the CDR3 is TGTGCCAGCTCACCCCTCACAGGGGCGGTAGAGCAGTACTTC. This translates into CASSPLTGAVEQYF.